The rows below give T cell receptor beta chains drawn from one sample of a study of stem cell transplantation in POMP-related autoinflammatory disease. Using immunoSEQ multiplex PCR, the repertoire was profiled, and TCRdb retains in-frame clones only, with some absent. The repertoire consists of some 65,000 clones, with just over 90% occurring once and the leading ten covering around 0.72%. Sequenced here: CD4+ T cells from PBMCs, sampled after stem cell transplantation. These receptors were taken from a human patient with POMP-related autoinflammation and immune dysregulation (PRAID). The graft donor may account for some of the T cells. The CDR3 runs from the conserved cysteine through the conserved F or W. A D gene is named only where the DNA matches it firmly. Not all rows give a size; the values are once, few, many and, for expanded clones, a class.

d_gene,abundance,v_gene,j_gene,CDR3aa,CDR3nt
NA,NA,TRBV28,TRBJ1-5,CASSLEGVGQPQHF,TGTGCCAGCAGTTTGGAAGGGGTTGGTCAGCCCCAGCATTTT
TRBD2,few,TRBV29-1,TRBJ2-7,CSVIVAGPYEQYF,TGCAGCGTTATTGTAGCGGGGCCCTACGAGCAGTACTTC
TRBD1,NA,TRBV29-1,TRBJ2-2,CSVEGLDRANTGELFF,TGCAGCGTTGAAGGGTTGGACAGGGCGAACACCGGGGAGCTGTTTTTT
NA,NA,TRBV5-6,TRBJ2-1,CASSLDSPSYNEQFF,TGTGCCAGCAGCTTGGACTCACCGTCCTACAATGAGCAGTTCTTC
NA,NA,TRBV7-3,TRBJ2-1,CASSLMGGPDGVNEQFF,TGTGCCAGCAGCTTAATGGGGGGCCCGGATGGGGTTAATGAGCAGTTCTTC
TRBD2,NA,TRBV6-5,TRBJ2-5,CASSLSGSAETQYF,TGTGCCAGCAGTCTTAGCGGGAGTGCAGAGACCCAGTACTTC
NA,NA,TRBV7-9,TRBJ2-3,CASSLYRINTDTQYF,TGTGCCAGCAGCCTCTACCGGATAAACACCGATACGCAGTATTTT
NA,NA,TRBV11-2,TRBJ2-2,CASSLRGQSNTGELFF,TGTGCCAGCAGCTTACGCGGACAGTCCAACACCGGGGAGCTGTTTTTT
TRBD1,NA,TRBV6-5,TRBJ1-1,CASSYQGVKAFF,TGTGCCAGCAGTTACCAGGGGGTGAAGGCTTTCTTT
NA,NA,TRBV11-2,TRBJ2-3,CASSLDDIDREVGTDTQYF,TGTGCCAGCAGCTTAGATGACATCGACAGGGAGGTTGGCACAGATACGCAGTATTTT